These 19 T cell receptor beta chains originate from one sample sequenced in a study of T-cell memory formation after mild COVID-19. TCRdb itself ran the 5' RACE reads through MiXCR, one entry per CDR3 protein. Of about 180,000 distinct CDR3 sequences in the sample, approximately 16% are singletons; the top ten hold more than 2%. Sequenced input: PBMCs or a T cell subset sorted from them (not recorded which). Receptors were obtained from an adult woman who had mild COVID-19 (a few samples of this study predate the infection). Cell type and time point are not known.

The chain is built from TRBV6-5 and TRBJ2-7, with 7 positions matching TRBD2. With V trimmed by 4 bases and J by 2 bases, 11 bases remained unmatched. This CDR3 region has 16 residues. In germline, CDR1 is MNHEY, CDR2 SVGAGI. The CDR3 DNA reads TGTGCCAGCAGTTGGGAGGGGCCCCTGGCTCCCTACGAGCAGTACTTC. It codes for CASSWEGPLAPYEQYF.

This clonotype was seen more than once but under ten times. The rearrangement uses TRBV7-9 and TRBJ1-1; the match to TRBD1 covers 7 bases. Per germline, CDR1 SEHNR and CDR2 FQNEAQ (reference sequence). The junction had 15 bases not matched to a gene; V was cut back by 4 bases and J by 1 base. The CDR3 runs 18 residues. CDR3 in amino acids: CASSYIRREQGENTEAFF. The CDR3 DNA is TGTGCCAGCAGCTATATCCGTAGGGAGCAGGGGGAGAACACTGAAGCTTTCTTT.

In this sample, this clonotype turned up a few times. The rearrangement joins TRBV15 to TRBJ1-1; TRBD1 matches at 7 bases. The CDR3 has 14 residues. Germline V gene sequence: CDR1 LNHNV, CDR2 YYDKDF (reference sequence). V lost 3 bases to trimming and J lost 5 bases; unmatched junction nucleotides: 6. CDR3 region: CATSRNRGGTEAFF. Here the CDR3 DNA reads TGTGCCACCAGCAGGAACAGGGGTGGAACTGAAGCTTTCTTT.

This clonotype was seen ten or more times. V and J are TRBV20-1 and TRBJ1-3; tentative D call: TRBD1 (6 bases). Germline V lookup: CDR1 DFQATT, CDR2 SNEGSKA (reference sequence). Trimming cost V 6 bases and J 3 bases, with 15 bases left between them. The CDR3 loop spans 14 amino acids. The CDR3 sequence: CSARGVFGGNTIYF. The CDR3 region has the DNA TGCAGTGCGAGGGGGGTATTTGGTGGAAACACCATATATTTT.

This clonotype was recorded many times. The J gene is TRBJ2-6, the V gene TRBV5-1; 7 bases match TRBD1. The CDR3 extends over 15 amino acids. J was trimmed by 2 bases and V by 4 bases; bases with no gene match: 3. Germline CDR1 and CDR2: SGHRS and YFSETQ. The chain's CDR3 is CASSQTGTGANVLTF. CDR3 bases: TGCGCCAGCAGCCAGACAGGGACTGGGGCCAACGTCCTGACTTTC.

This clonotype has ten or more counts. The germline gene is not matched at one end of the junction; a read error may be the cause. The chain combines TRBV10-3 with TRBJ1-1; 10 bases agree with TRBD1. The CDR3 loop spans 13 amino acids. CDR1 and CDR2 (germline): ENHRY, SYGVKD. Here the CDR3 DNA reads TGTGCCATCAGACGACAGGGGGCCTCAGAAGTTGATTTT. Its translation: CAIRRQGASEVDF.

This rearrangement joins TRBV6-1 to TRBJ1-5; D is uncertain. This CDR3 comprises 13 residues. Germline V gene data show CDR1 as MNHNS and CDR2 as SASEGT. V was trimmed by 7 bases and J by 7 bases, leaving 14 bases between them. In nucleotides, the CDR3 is TGTGCCAGCAATACAGAGCGCAGGCAGCCCCAGCATTTT. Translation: CASNTERRQPQHF.

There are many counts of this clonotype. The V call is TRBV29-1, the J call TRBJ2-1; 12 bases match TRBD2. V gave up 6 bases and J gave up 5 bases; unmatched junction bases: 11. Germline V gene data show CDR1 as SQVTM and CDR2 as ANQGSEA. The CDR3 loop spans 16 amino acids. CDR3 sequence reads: CSVPGRLAGVDNEQFF. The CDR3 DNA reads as TGCAGCGTCCCCGGGAGACTAGCGGGAGTAGACAATGAGCAGTTCTTC.

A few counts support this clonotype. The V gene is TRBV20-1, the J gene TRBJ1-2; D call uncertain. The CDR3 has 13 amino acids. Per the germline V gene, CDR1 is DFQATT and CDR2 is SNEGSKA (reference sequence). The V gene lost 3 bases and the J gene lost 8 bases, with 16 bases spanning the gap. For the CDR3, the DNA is TGCAGTGCTAGGGCTGCTGGAGATAGAGGCTACACCTTC. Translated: CSARAAGDRGYTF.

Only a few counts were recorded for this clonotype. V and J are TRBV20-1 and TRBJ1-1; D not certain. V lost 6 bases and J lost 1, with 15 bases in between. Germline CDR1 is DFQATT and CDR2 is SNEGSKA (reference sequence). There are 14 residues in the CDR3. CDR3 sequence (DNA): TGCAGTGCCGTTCCGGGCTGGGCGAACACTGAAGCTTTCTTT. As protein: CSAVPGWANTEAFF.

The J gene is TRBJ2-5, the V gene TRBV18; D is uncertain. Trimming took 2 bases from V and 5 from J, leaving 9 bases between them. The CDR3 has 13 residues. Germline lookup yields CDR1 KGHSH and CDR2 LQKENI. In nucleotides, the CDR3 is TGTGCCAGCTCACCAGGGAACGGGGAGACCCAGTACTTC. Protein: CASSPGNGETQYF.

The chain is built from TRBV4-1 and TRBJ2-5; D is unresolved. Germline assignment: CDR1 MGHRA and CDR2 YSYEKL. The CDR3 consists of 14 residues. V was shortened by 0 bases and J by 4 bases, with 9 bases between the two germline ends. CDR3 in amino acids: CASSQDPTTETQYF. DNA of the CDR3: TGCGCCAGCAGCCAAGATCCGACGACAGAGACCCAGTACTTC.

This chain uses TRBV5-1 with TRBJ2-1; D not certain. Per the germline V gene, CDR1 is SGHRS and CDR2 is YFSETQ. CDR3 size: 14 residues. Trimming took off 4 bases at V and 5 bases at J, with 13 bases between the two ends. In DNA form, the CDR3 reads TGCGCCAGCAGCCCCCAGACCACTAACAATGAGCAGTTCTTC. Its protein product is CASSPQTTNNEQFF.

CDR3 region: CASSPQGGGRRRDIQYF. The CDR3 coding sequence is TGCGCCAGCAGCCCCCAAGGGGGAGGGAGGAGACGGGACATTCAGTACTTC. This sequence joins TRBV5-1 and TRBJ2-4; D might be TRBD2 (7 bases). The CDR3 has 17 residues. Germline CDR1 reads SGHRS; CDR2 reads YFSETQ. Trimming pared 4 bases from V and 8 bases from J, leaving 25 bases between.

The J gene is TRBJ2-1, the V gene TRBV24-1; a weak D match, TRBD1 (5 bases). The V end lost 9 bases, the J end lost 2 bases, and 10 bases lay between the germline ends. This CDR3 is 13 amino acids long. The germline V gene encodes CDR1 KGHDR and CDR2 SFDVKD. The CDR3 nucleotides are TGTGCCACCGGGGCAGGGCCCTACAATGAGCAGTTCTTC. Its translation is CATGAGPYNEQFF.

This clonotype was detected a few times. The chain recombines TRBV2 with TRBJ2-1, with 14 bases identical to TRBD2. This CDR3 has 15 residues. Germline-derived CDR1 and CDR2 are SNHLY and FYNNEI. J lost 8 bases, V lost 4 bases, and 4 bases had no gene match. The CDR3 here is CASSAGTSGSHEQFF. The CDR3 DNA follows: TGTGCCAGCAGTGCGGGGACTAGCGGGAGTCATGAGCAGTTCTTC.

CDR3 amino acids: CATSDPTKADFSTDTQYF. CDR3 bases: TGTGCCACCAGTGACCCGACTAAAGCGGACTTTAGCACAGATACGCAGTATTTT. V is TRBV24-1 and J is TRBJ2-3; weak D call: TRBD2 (5 bases). CDR1 and CDR2 (germline): KGHDR, SFDVKD. This CDR3 is 18 amino acids long. Trimming pared 4 bases from V and 0 bases from J, leaving 19 bases between.

CDR3 protein: CALKGGVNTGELFF. For the CDR3, the DNA is TGTGCCCTTAAGGGGGGGGTAAACACCGGGGAGCTGTTTTTT. J is TRBJ2-2 and V is TRBV12-3 or TRBV12-4; D may be TRBD2 (7 bases). Trimming cost V 11 bases and J 2 bases, with 15 bases left between them. The CDR3 has 14 residues.

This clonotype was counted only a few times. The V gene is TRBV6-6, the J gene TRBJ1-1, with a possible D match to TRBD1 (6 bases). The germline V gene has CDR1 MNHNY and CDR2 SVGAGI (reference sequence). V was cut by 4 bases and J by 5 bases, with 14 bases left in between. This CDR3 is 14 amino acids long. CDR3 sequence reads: CASSLGDKGTEAFF. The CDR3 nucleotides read TGTGCCAGCAGTTTGGGGGACAAGGGTACTGAAGCTTTCTTT.